The 3 T cell receptor beta chains given below trace back to one sample, sequenced in a study of blood T cell repertoires in COVID-19. TCRdb's table, derived via immunoSEQ multiplex PCR, lists solely in-frame clones and lacks some. The profile shows around 380,000 clones, 81% of them singletons. The material sequenced was peripheral blood. The receptors stem from a human donor with acute or convalescent COVID-19. The donor label of this sample is uncertain.

This clone showed up just once. V and J are TRBV6-5 and TRBJ2-7, with 12 bases fitting TRBD2. Germline loops: CDR1 MNHEY, CDR2 SVGAGI. The CDR3 covers 15 residues. The V segment lost 6 bases and the J segment 0 bases; nucleotides outside the gene matches: 3. The CDR3 DNA is TGTGCCAGCAGGTCGACTAGCGGGAGCTCCTACGAGCAGTACTTC. Amino acids: CASRSTSGSSYEQYF.

Concerning this clone itself: This CDR3 is also generated by other DNA sequences in the sample. The gene calls are TRBV7-9 and TRBJ1-2, with a weak D call TRBD1 (6 bases). The CDR3 sequence is 14 residues long. With 6 bases removed from V and 8 bases from J, the gap between germline ends came to 19 bases. From germline, CDR1 is SEHNR and CDR2 FQNEAQ (reference sequence). For the CDR3, the DNA is TGTGCCAGCAGTTCAGAAGTGGGGGCGCGGGGCTACACCTTC. Translated: CASSSEVGARGYTF.

The chain links TRBV19 to TRBJ1-2, with unresolved D. CDR1 LNHDA and CDR2 SQIVND come from the germline V gene (reference sequence). The CDR3 contains 14 residues. V was shortened by 8 bases and J by 3 bases, with 16 bases between the two germline ends. CDR3 protein: CASESGSSYYGYTF. CDR3 DNA: TGTGCCAGTGAGTCAGGTTCAAGCTACTATGGCTACACCTTC.